This T cell receptor beta chain came from a study of blood T cell repertoires in COVID-19. Study context: COVID-19 samples collected from the United States, Italy and Spain covered acute and convalescent phases.

Assay: immunoSEQ multiplex PCR; the TCRdb copy retains only in-frame clones and omits some. The sample carries 85,000 to 100,000 clones, about three quarters recorded once. This CDR3 is built from 14 residues. The V end was cut by 2 bases, the J end by 2 bases, with 10 bases between. Germline CDR1 is SGHNT and CDR2 is YYREEE (reference sequence). The material sequenced was peripheral blood. This receptor was taken from a man aged 50-60 years who had recovered from COVID-19. J is TRBJ1-2 and V is TRBV5-4; the D gene is possibly TRBD1 (6 bases). In DNA, the CDR3 is TGTGCCAGCAGCTTAGCCGGGACAAACTATGGCTACACCTTC. It encodes CASSLAGTNYGYTF. The variable domain in full, with the rest retrieved from reference TRBV5-4 and TRBJ1-2, is ETGVTQSPTHLIKTRGQQVTLRCSSQSGHNTVSWYQQALGQGPQFIFQYYREEENGRGNFPPRFSGLQFPNYSSELNVNALELDDSALYLCASSLAGTNYGYTFGSGTRLTVV.